This is a list of T cell receptor beta chains from one sample in a study of Ad26.COV2.S vaccination and SARS-CoV-2 variants. Repertoires were generated with immunoSEQ multiplex PCR, while TCRdb's copy carries only in-frame clones and drops some. The profile shows some 340,000 clones, just over 85% of them singletons. The source material was peripheral blood, sampled in a trial of Ad26.COV2.S vaccine versus placebo. These receptors came from a person aged 18 to 65 who received the Ad26.COV2.S COVID-19 vaccine or a placebo. Both conserved end residues are part of each CDR3. Clone size is shown for a subset of rows, as once, few, many or a class of expanded clone.

cdr3_aa: CASSLPPGTAGEKLFF; clone_size: .; v_call: TRBV4-1; j_call: TRBJ1-4
cdr3_aa: CASSLEGATLGYTF; clone_size: .; v_call: TRBV7-2; j_call: TRBJ1-2
cdr3_aa: CASSQDRGSASPLHF; clone_size: .; v_call: TRBV5-4; j_call: TRBJ1-6
cdr3_aa: CASRKGQSTEAFF; clone_size: .; v_call: TRBV7-9; j_call: TRBJ1-1
cdr3_aa: CASSTRQGSNYGYTF; clone_size: .; v_call: TRBV6-5; j_call: TRBJ1-2
cdr3_aa: CASSRSAAGEETQYF; clone_size: .; v_call: TRBV4-3; j_call: TRBJ2-5
cdr3_aa: CASSLGSGFYEQYF; clone_size: .; v_call: TRBV5-1; j_call: TRBJ2-7
cdr3_aa: CASSPRRPPGQLNTEAFF; clone_size: .; v_call: TRBV18; j_call: TRBJ1-1
cdr3_aa: CASSYSTGTEAFF; clone_size: many; v_call: TRBV6-2/TRBV6-3; j_call: TRBJ1-1
cdr3_aa: CASRDRGGRPQHF; clone_size: .; v_call: TRBV6-5; j_call: TRBJ1-5
cdr3_aa: CASSFGPGVNTEAFF; clone_size: .; v_call: TRBV7-2; j_call: TRBJ1-1
cdr3_aa: CASSTGLAYEQYF; clone_size: .; v_call: TRBV5-6; j_call: TRBJ2-7
cdr3_aa: CASSLGLGGPNYGYTF; clone_size: .; v_call: TRBV7-9; j_call: TRBJ1-2
cdr3_aa: CASSLVSVTDYGYTF; clone_size: .; v_call: TRBV7-2; j_call: TRBJ1-2
cdr3_aa: CASSQSGYEQYF; clone_size: .; v_call: TRBV3-1/TRBV3-2; j_call: TRBJ2-7
cdr3_aa: CASSGLAGTYEQYF; clone_size: .; v_call: TRBV19; j_call: TRBJ2-7
cdr3_aa: CASSTKNTGELFF; clone_size: .; v_call: TRBV5-1; j_call: TRBJ2-2
cdr3_aa: CASSYSRGLKNIQYF; clone_size: .; v_call: TRBV6-2/TRBV6-3; j_call: TRBJ2-4
cdr3_aa: CASSSPDQETQYF; clone_size: .; v_call: TRBV11-2; j_call: TRBJ2-5
cdr3_aa: CASSSRDTRRYF; clone_size: .; v_call: TRBV7-9; j_call: TRBJ2-4
cdr3_aa: CASIMGDSPLHF; clone_size: .; v_call: TRBV6-5; j_call: TRBJ1-6
cdr3_aa: CASSLSTGGNQPQHF; clone_size: .; v_call: TRBV5-1; j_call: TRBJ1-5
cdr3_aa: CASTGTGRGNEQFF; clone_size: .; v_call: TRBV2; j_call: TRBJ2-1
cdr3_aa: CASSQSRAQKGYNEQFF; clone_size: .; v_call: TRBV27; j_call: TRBJ2-1
cdr3_aa: CASSQANPATGEGYTF; clone_size: .; v_call: TRBV14; j_call: TRBJ1-2
cdr3_aa: CASSFSGGQETQYF; clone_size: .; v_call: TRBV9; j_call: TRBJ2-5
cdr3_aa: CASSEGSRIESPLHF; clone_size: few; v_call: TRBV5-1; j_call: TRBJ1-6
cdr3_aa: CASRGGQGYNEKLFF; clone_size: once; v_call: TRBV5-1; j_call: TRBJ1-4
cdr3_aa: CASSRGITGSDTQYF; clone_size: .; v_call: TRBV3-1/TRBV3-2; j_call: TRBJ2-3
cdr3_aa: CASSRDFYNEQFF; clone_size: .; v_call: TRBV12-3/TRBV12-4; j_call: TRBJ2-1
cdr3_aa: CASSILGQGINQPQHF; clone_size: once; v_call: TRBV19; j_call: TRBJ1-5
cdr3_aa: CASSPTGERTDTQYF; clone_size: .; v_call: TRBV19; j_call: TRBJ2-3
cdr3_aa: CASSIREGARQPQHF; clone_size: .; v_call: TRBV19; j_call: TRBJ1-5
cdr3_aa: CASSDPLWGGSYNEQFF; clone_size: .; v_call: TRBV25-1; j_call: TRBJ2-1
cdr3_aa: CASSLVRGANTGELFF; clone_size: .; v_call: TRBV7-2; j_call: TRBJ2-2
cdr3_aa: CASSQDSRTTGNTIYF; clone_size: once; v_call: TRBV14; j_call: TRBJ1-3
cdr3_aa: CASSPPGIGNTEAFF; clone_size: .; v_call: TRBV18; j_call: TRBJ1-1
cdr3_aa: CASSGTPQGYEQYF; clone_size: .; v_call: TRBV25-1; j_call: TRBJ2-7
cdr3_aa: CASSPNPGQLNYGYTF; clone_size: .; v_call: TRBV5-1; j_call: TRBJ1-2
cdr3_aa: CASSLWGSGGEAFF; clone_size: few; v_call: TRBV5-5; j_call: TRBJ1-1
cdr3_aa: CASSPQGGYTDTQYF; clone_size: few; v_call: TRBV7-3; j_call: TRBJ2-3
cdr3_aa: CASSSPQVFRNEQYF; clone_size: .; v_call: TRBV7-9; j_call: TRBJ2-7
cdr3_aa: CASSVSGNSNQPQHF; clone_size: .; v_call: TRBV2; j_call: TRBJ1-5
cdr3_aa: CASTKGTSNNEQFF; clone_size: .; v_call: TRBV6-5; j_call: TRBJ2-1
cdr3_aa: CAWSLAGYSNQPQHF; clone_size: .; v_call: TRBV30; j_call: TRBJ1-5
cdr3_aa: CASSTGTGHSPQHF; clone_size: .; v_call: TRBV6-2/TRBV6-3; j_call: TRBJ1-5